Included here is one TCR beta chain sequence, with context. The target antigen is unknown. This CDR3 spans 16 amino acids. The germline gives CDR1 SGHNT, CDR2 YYREEE (reference sequence). The ends lost 4 bases at V and 0 bases at J; junction bases unmatched: 10. This sample is part of a study of beta chain features in type 1 diabetes. Study summary: The patient and healthy donor groups were comparable for age, gender and cell yields.

The authors reverse transcribed all of the isolated RNA, so sequencing captured expressed TCRB transcripts. TCRdb's copy holds only in-frame clones and misses some; the assay was immunoSEQ multiplex PCR. The sample shows 300,000 to 350,000 clones, 6.5% to 10% of them seen only once. Study-level results: It was not settled here whether HLA type affects TCRB rearrangement.

The sequence came from a woman aged 18-29 years in good health. The specimen was central memory CD4+ T cells from blood. The chain employs TRBV5-4 and TRBJ2-7; 7 bases agree with TRBD1. This CDR3 reads CASSQFPGQSSYEQYF. CDR3 bases: TGTGCCAGCAGCCAATTTCCGGGACAGAGCTCCTACGAGCAGTACTTC.